These T cell receptor beta chains were read from a single sample in a study of blood T cell repertoires in COVID-19. Sequencing was performed with immunoSEQ multiplex PCR; in TCRdb, only in-frame clones are kept and a portion is missing. This sample has 100,000 or so clones, with over 80% found just once. Sequencing used peripheral blood. The receptor source for this set is a woman in her forties or fifties in a cohort sampled during active COVID-19. The CDR3 runs from the conserved cysteine through the conserved F or W. The order of the fields is J gene, V gene, clone size, CDR3 length, D gene, CDR3 DNA, CDR3 protein. The D gene is left open where the match is weak. Expanded clones are given a class, and other clones once, few, many or no size at all.

J: TRBJ1-6
V: TRBV2
size: once
length: 14
D: TRBD1
DNA: TGTGCCAGCAGAGACAGGGACTATAATTCACCCCTCCACTTT
CDR3: CASRDRDYNSPLHF

J: TRBJ2-5
V: TRBV18
size: -
length: 14
D: -
DNA: TGTGCCAGCTCACCACAGGACAGCCAAGAGACCCAGTACTTC
CDR3: CASSPQDSQETQYF

J: TRBJ2-2
V: TRBV5-1
size: once
length: 17
D: TRBD2
DNA: TGCGCCAGCAGCGCGGGGGGGTACTCCGCGAACACCGGGGAGCTGTTTTTT
CDR3: CASSAGGYSANTGELFF

J: TRBJ2-2
V: TRBV7-9
size: -
length: 14
D: -
DNA: TGTGCCAGCAGCTCAGGGGTGGGGACCGGGGAGCTGTTTTTT
CDR3: CASSSGVGTGELFF

J: TRBJ2-1
V: TRBV7-9
size: -
length: 13
D: TRBD1
DNA: TGTGCCAGCAGCTTTGGCGGGGACAGGGGAATACTCTTC
CDR3: CASSFGGDRGILF

J: TRBJ2-7
V: TRBV11-2
size: -
length: 15
D: TRBD1
DNA: TGTGCCAGCAGCATTGGACAGGGCTGGATATACGAGCAGTACTTC
CDR3: CASSIGQGWIYEQYF

J: TRBJ2-3
V: TRBV18
size: -
length: 16
D: TRBD2
DNA: TGTGCCAGCTCACCCCGGACTAGCGGGGGCACAGATACGCAGTATTTT
CDR3: CASSPRTSGGTDTQYF

J: TRBJ2-1
V: TRBV2
size: -
length: 14
D: -
DNA: TGTGCCAGTAGGTTAGACTGGGTCTATCGTGAGCAGTTCTTC
CDR3: CASRLDWVYREQFF

J: TRBJ1-1
V: TRBV5-1
size: -
length: 15
D: -
DNA: TGCGCCAGCAGCGTGGGCCCGGGGGGCGAGTCTGAAGCTTTCTTT
CDR3: CASSVGPGGESEAFF

J: TRBJ2-1
V: TRBV6-5
size: -
length: 13
D: TRBD2
DNA: TGTGCCAGCAGACGGGGGGTTTACAATGAGCAGTTCTTC
CDR3: CASRRGVYNEQFF

J: TRBJ2-1
V: TRBV7-9
size: -
length: 14
D: TRBD2
DNA: TGTGCCTCAAGACTCCCGGGAGGGTCTAATGAGCAGTTCTTC
CDR3: CASRLPGGSNEQFF

J: TRBJ1-2
V: TRBV27
size: -
length: 15
D: TRBD1
DNA: TGTGCCAGCAGTCTGTCAACAGGGGGCCCGGGGGGCTACACCTTC
CDR3: CASSLSTGGPGGYTF

J: TRBJ2-1
V: TRBV28
size: -
length: 15
D: -
DNA: TGTGCCAGCAGCCCCGGACTGAGGACCGACAATGAGCAGTTCTTC
CDR3: CASSPGLRTDNEQFF

J: TRBJ2-7
V: TRBV5-1
size: -
length: 16
D: -
DNA: TGCGCCAGCAGCTTGGATGCAGGGCAGGGGTTTTACGAGCAGTACTTC
CDR3: CASSLDAGQGFYEQYF

J: TRBJ2-7
V: TRBV4-1
size: -
length: 13
D: -
DNA: TGCGCCAGCAGCCAAGGGGGGGACTACGAGCAGTACTTC
CDR3: CASSQGGDYEQYF

J: TRBJ2-1
V: TRBV6-2/TRBV6-3
size: -
length: 17
D: TRBD2
DNA: TGTGCCAGCAGTTACCCGCGACTAGCGGGAGTAGGGATTGAGCAGTTCTTC
CDR3: CASSYPRLAGVGIEQFF

J: TRBJ1-5
V: TRBV29-1
size: -
length: 12
D: -
DNA: TGCAGCGTTGGTGCGAGGGATCAGCCCCAGCATTTT
CDR3: CSVGARDQPQHF

J: TRBJ1-6
V: TRBV5-5
size: -
length: 15
D: TRBD1
DNA: TGTGCCAGCAGCTTTTTAGGGACAGGGGGTAGAGCCCTCCACTTT
CDR3: CASSFLGTGGRALHF

J: TRBJ2-6
V: TRBV9
size: -
length: 15
D: -
DNA: TGTGCCAGCAGCGTAGGAGGATCTGGGGCCAACGTCCTGACTTTC
CDR3: CASSVGGSGANVLTF

J: TRBJ1-5
V: TRBV19
size: few
length: 15
D: -
DNA: TGTGCCAGTACTAAGGTCTGGGCTTCCAATCAGCCCCAGCATTTT
CDR3: CASTKVWASNQPQHF

J: TRBJ2-1
V: TRBV5-6
size: -
length: 16
D: -
DNA: TGTGCCAGCAGCCCGACGGCGGGGCACTCCTACAATGAGCAGTTCTTC
CDR3: CASSPTAGHSYNEQFF

J: TRBJ2-6
V: TRBV18
size: -
length: 18
D: TRBD1
DNA: TGTGCCAGCTCACCTCGTGGACAGGGGAGGTCTGGGGCCAACGTCCTGACTTTC
CDR3: CASSPRGQGRSGANVLTF

J: TRBJ1-2
V: TRBV11-2
size: few
length: 16
D: TRBD1
DNA: TGTGCCAGCAGCTCCCCGTGGGACAGACGATACTATGGCTACACCTTC
CDR3: CASSSPWDRRYYGYTF

J: TRBJ1-1
V: TRBV5-1
size: -
length: 14
D: -
DNA: TGCGCCAGCAGCGGAGTGGGGGGGCCCACTGAAGCTTTCTTT
CDR3: CASSGVGGPTEAFF

J: TRBJ2-3
V: TRBV5-5
size: -
length: 17
D: TRBD2
DNA: TGTGCCAGCCTCTTTGAGGCAGCGGGAGGGTTCACAGATACGCAGTATTTT
CDR3: CASLFEAAGGFTDTQYF

J: TRBJ2-3
V: TRBV7-9
size: -
length: 15
D: -
DNA: TGTGCCAGCAGCTTAGAGGGGTCTAGCACAGATACGCAGTATTTT
CDR3: CASSLEGSSTDTQYF

J: TRBJ2-6
V: TRBV10-3
size: -
length: 18
D: TRBD1
DNA: TGTGCCATCAGTCCTTCCGGGACAGGCGTGGGAGGGGCCAACGTCCTGACTTTC
CDR3: CAISPSGTGVGGANVLTF

J: TRBJ1-2
V: TRBV6-5
size: -
length: 14
D: -
DNA: TGTGCCAGCAGTTACGGGACACCCAACTATGGCTACACCTTC
CDR3: CASSYGTPNYGYTF

J: TRBJ2-1
V: TRBV7-3
size: -
length: 15
D: TRBD2
DNA: TGTGCCAGCAGCCAACTAGCGGGAGGACACAATGAGCAGTTCTTC
CDR3: CASSQLAGGHNEQFF

J: TRBJ1-1
V: TRBV30
size: once
length: 11
D: -
DNA: TGTGCCTGGAGTTACAGGGCTGGAGCTTTCTTT
CDR3: CAWSYRAGAFF

J: TRBJ2-7
V: TRBV7-8
size: few
length: 17
D: TRBD1
DNA: TGTGCCAGCAGCCTCGCCATCGGCGGGACAGGGGTCTACGAGCAGTACTTC
CDR3: CASSLAIGGTGVYEQYF

J: TRBJ1-1
V: TRBV20-1
size: -
length: 11
D: -
DNA: TGCAGTGCGAGTGACGGCGGCGCAGCTTTCTTT
CDR3: CSASDGGAAFF

J: TRBJ2-7
V: TRBV7-9
size: -
length: 15
D: -
DNA: TGTGCCAGCAGCTTAGAAGGGATGCAGGGGAACGAGCAGTACTTC
CDR3: CASSLEGMQGNEQYF

J: TRBJ2-1
V: TRBV2
size: -
length: 13
D: -
DNA: TGTGCCAGCAGTGTAGCGGCCAACAATGAGCAGTTCTTC
CDR3: CASSVAANNEQFF

J: TRBJ1-2
V: TRBV10-2
size: -
length: 15
D: TRBD1
DNA: TGCGCCAGCAGTCCCTACCCGGGACAGGGTACTGGCTACACCTTC
CDR3: CASSPYPGQGTGYTF

J: TRBJ2-1
V: TRBV6-5
size: -
length: 15
D: -
DNA: TGTGCCAGCAGGGGAGCGCTAAGCTCCTACAATGAGCAGTTCTTC
CDR3: CASRGALSSYNEQFF

J: TRBJ2-1
V: TRBV29-1
size: -
length: 14
D: TRBD1
DNA: TGCAGCGCCCCGGGACAGGGGGTAAACAATGAGCAGTTCTTC
CDR3: CSAPGQGVNNEQFF

J: TRBJ2-7
V: TRBV7-9
size: -
length: 15
D: -
DNA: TGTGCCAGCAGCTTACGAGCACAGGCCACCTACGAGCAGTACTTC
CDR3: CASSLRAQATYEQYF

J: TRBJ2-1
V: TRBV27
size: -
length: 14
D: TRBD1
DNA: TGTGCCAGCAGTACCTGGACAGGGCAGCATGAGCAGTTCTTC
CDR3: CASSTWTGQHEQFF

J: TRBJ1-1
V: TRBV9
size: -
length: 13
D: -
DNA: TGTGCCAGCAGCGTAATTGAGGGCACTGAAGCTTTCTTT
CDR3: CASSVIEGTEAFF

J: TRBJ1-1
V: TRBV3-1/TRBV3-2
size: -
length: 17
D: -
DNA: TGTGCCAGCAGCCAAGACGGGACAAGGGGAAAAAACACTGAAGCTTTCTTT
CDR3: CASSQDGTRGKNTEAFF

J: TRBJ2-1
V: TRBV20-1
size: once
length: 15
D: TRBD2
DNA: TGCAGTGCTAGTTATGGGACTAGCGGGGACAATGAGCAGTTCTTC
CDR3: CSASYGTSGDNEQFF

J: TRBJ2-2
V: TRBV11-3
size: -
length: 15
D: TRBD1
DNA: TGTGCCAGCAGCTTCAGGACAGGGGAGGCCGGGGAGCTGTTTTTT
CDR3: CASSFRTGEAGELFF

J: TRBJ1-2
V: TRBV6-5
size: -
length: 15
D: -
DNA: TGTGCCAGCACCCGGGGTGGGCAGGGGCTCTATGGCTACACCTTC
CDR3: CASTRGGQGLYGYTF

J: TRBJ2-2
V: TRBV4-2
size: few
length: 18
D: TRBD2
DNA: TGTGCCAGCAGCCAAGCCCCGGGACTAGCGGGGCGCGCCGGGGAGCTGTTTTTT
CDR3: CASSQAPGLAGRAGELFF